The sequence of this T cell receptor beta chain was determined in a study of T cell changes during pregnancy in multiple sclerosis. The CDR3 length is 15 residues. The V end lost 5 bases, the J end lost 4 bases, and 18 bases lay between the germline ends. Germline CDR1 reads SGHTA; CDR2 reads FQGNSA. Assay used: immunoSEQ multiplex PCR; TCRdb lists only in-frame clones, some missing. The sample has about 50,000 clones, around 94% seen once. The material sequenced was CD4+ T cells from peripheral blood mononuclear cells, taken in the third trimester of pregnancy. The V and J genes are TRBV7-2 and TRBJ2-7; a possible D gene is TRBD2 (6 bases). The receptor was isolated from a female donor with multiple sclerosis, enrolled in a pregnancy study. CDR3 sequence (DNA): TGTGCCAGCAGCCGCCACCGGGACTCCGATTACGAGCAGTACTTC. Amino acid sequence: CASSRHRDSDYEQYF.